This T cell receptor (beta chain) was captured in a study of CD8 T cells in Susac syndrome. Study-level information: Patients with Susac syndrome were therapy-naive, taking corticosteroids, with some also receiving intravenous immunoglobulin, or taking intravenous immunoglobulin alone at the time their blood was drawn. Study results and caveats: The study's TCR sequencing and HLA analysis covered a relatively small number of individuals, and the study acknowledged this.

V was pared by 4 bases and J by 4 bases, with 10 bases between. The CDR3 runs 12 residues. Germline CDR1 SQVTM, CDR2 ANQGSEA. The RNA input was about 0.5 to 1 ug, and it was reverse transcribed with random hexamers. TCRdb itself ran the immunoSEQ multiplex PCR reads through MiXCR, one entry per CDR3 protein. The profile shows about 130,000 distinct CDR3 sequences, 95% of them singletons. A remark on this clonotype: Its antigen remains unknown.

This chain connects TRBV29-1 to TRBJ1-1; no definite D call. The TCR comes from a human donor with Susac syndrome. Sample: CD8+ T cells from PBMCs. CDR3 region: CSVGAEGTEAFF. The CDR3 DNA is TGCAGCGTTGGGGCGGAGGGCACTGAAGCTTTCTTT. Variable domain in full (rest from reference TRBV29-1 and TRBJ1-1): SAVISQKPSRDICQRGTSLTIQCQVDSQVTMMFWYRQQPGQSLTLIATANQGSEATYESGFVIDKFPISRPNLTFSTLTVSNMSPEDSSIYLCSVGAEGTEAFFGQGTRLTVV.